The 12 T cell receptor beta chains below were found in one sample sequenced in a study of OX40 agonist ivuxolimab in advanced cancers. Assay used: immunoSEQ multiplex PCR; TCRdb lists only in-frame clones, some missing. The sample consists of around 23,000 clones, approximately 80% of them appearing once. The sequenced sample was CD4+ or CD8+ T cells sorted from blood, obtained in a trial of the OX40 agonist ivuxolimab. These receptors were obtained from an adult with an advanced solid tumor such as melanoma, head and neck, liver or kidney cancer.

This rearrangement joins TRBV6-1 to TRBJ2-1, with TRBD2 matching 9 bases. Germline values: CDR1 MNHNS, CDR2 SASEGT. J was trimmed by 5 bases and V by 3 bases; bases with no gene match: 5. The CDR3 consists of 15 residues. Here the CDR3 DNA reads TGTGCCAGCAGTGAGCGGGAGGGGATAAACAATGAGCAGTTCTTC. Its translation: CASSEREGINNEQFF.

This chain joins TRBV11-2 and TRBJ1-1; D ambiguous. CDR3 length: 14 residues. Per the germline V gene, CDR1 is SGHAT and CDR2 is FQNNGV. Between the trimmed V and J ends, which lost 1 base and 1 base, there was a span of 7 bases. The CDR3 nucleotides read TGTGCCAGCAGCTTAGCCGGGTGGAACACTGAAGCTTTCTTT. This codes for CASSLAGWNTEAFF.

V and J are TRBV11-2 and TRBJ2-1, with 11 bases aligning to TRBD1. The CDR3 has 14 residues. Trimming cost V 1 base and J 9 bases; bases outside gene matches: 2. Germline V lookup: CDR1 SGHAT, CDR2 FQNNGV. For the CDR3, the DNA is TGTGCCAGCAGCTTAGGGACAGGGGGCTTTGAGCAGTTCTTC. This encodes CASSLGTGGFEQFF.

This chain connects TRBV5-3 to TRBJ2-2, with a tentative D call TRBD1 (6 bases). TRBV5-3 is an open reading frame, and its role is uncertain. Trimming removed 0 bases at V and 2 bases at J, with 8 bases between. The CDR3 covers 15 residues. The chain's CDR3 is CARSLAGVNTGELFF. As DNA, the CDR3 is TGTGCCAGAAGCTTGGCAGGGGTAAACACCGGGGAGCTGTTTTTT.

This chain uses TRBV27 with TRBJ1-5; 11 positions match TRBD1. The CDR3 covers 15 residues. Trimming removed 5 bases from V and 6 bases from J; junction bases left unmatched: 6. Germline V gives CDR1 MNHEY, CDR2 SMNVEV (reference sequence). The DNA for the CDR3 is TGTGCCAGCAGTGCATGGACAGGGGGCGGTCAGCCCCAGCATTTT. Its translation: CASSAWTGGGQPQHF.

This CDR3 reads CASSRDSRETQYF. The CDR3, as DNA: TGTGCCAGCAGCCGGGACTCTCGAGAGACCCAGTACTTC. V usage is TRBV9 and J usage is TRBJ2-5, with D possibly TRBD2 on 6 matching bases. Trimming pared 4 bases from V and 4 bases from J, leaving 11 bases between. This CDR3 contains 13 residues. The V gene's germline CDR1 is SGDLS and CDR2 YYNGEE.

V is TRBV28 and J is TRBJ1-2; tentatively, D is TRBD1 (6 bases). Germline-derived CDR1 and CDR2 are MDHEN and SYDVKM. The CDR3 length is 16 residues. The V gene lost 3 bases and the J gene lost 2 bases, with 16 bases spanning the gap. This CDR3 is CASSFSLMGTNYGYTF. The CDR3 region has the DNA TGTGCCAGCAGTTTTTCTCTTATGGGGACAAACTATGGCTACACCTTC.

The chain is built from TRBV12-5 and TRBJ2-2; the match to TRBD1 covers 8 bases. CDR1 LGHNT and CDR2 FRNRAP come from the germline V gene. J was trimmed by 6 bases and V by 0 bases; bases with no gene match: 9. This CDR3 has 17 amino acids. The CDR3 region has the DNA TGTGCTAGTGGTTTGGTACGTTTAACAGGGGGAGCCGGGGAGCTGTTTTTT. Encoded protein: CASGLVRLTGGAGELFF.

The rearrangement joins TRBV27 to TRBJ2-1, with TRBD2 as a possible D gene (5 bases). The CDR3 sequence is 15 residues long. The V end lost 4 bases, the J end lost 3 bases, and 13 bases lay between the germline ends. In germline, CDR1 is MNHEY, CDR2 SMNVEV (reference sequence). CDR3 sequence (DNA): TGTGCCAGCAGTTGGGCTAGCTTTGGCTACAATGAGCAGTTCTTC. It is translated as CASSWASFGYNEQFF.

This sequence joins TRBV27 and TRBJ2-1, with TRBD2 identical over 8 bases. The CDR3 covers 15 residues. The ends lost 7 bases at V and 3 bases at J; junction bases unmatched: 8. Germline V lookup: CDR1 MNHEY, CDR2 SMNVEV (reference sequence). CDR3 amino acids: CASMASGPYYNEQFF. The CDR3, as DNA: TGTGCCAGCATGGCTAGCGGGCCCTACTACAATGAGCAGTTCTTC.

The rearrangement joins TRBV5-1 to TRBJ1-3; 7 bases agree with TRBD1. CDR3 length: 16 residues. Germline-derived CDR1 and CDR2 are SGHRS and YFSETQ. V lost 4 bases, J lost 2 bases, and 9 bases stayed unmatched. The CDR3 sequence: CASSVEGARTGNTIYF. The CDR3 DNA is TGCGCCAGCAGCGTAGAGGGGGCTCGAACTGGAAACACCATATATTTT.

V and J are TRBV6-5 and TRBJ2-7; D gene uncertain. Trimming removed 4 bases at V and 2 bases at J, with 12 bases between. The CDR3 has 14 amino acids. Germline V gives CDR1 MNHEY, CDR2 SVGAGI. CDR3 DNA: TGTGCCAGCAGTTCCCCGACCCCACCCTACGAGCAGTACTTC. Amino acid sequence: CASSSPTPPYEQYF.